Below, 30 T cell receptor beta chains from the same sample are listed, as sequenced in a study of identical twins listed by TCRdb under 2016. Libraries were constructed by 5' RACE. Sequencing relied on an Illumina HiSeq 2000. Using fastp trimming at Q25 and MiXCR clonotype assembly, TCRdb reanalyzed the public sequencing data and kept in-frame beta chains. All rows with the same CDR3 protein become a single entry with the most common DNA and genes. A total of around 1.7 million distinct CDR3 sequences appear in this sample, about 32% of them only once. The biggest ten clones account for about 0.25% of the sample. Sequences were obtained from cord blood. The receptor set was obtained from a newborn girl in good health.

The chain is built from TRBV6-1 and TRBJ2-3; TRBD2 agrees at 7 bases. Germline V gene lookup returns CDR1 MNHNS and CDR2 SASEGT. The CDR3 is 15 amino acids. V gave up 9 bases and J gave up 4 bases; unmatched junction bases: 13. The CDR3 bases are TGTGCCAGTTCTTATAGCGGGTACGAGTCAGATACGCAGTATTTT. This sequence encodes CASSYSGYESDTQYF.

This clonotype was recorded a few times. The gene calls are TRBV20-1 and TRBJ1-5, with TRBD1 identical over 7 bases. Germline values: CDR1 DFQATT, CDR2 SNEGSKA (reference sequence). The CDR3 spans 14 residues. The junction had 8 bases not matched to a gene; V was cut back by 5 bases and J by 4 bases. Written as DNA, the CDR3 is TGCAGTGCTGCCGGGACAGCACTAAATCAGCCCCAGCATTTT. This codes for CSAAGTALNQPQHF.

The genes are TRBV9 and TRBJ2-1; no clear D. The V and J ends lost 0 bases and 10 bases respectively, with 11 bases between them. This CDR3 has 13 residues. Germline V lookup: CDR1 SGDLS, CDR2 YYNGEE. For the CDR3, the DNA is TGTGCCAGCAGCGTAGCGCAGGATAGGGAGCAGTTCTTC. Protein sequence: CASSVAQDREQFF.

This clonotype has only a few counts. The CDR3 sequence is CASSQVLGSGNNSPLHF. The CDR3 bases are TGTGCCAGCAGCCAAGTTTTGGGTAGCGGTAATAATTCACCCCTCCACTTT. The chain employs TRBV4-2 and TRBJ1-6; unclear D gene. CDR3 length: 17 residues. The germline CDR1 and CDR2 sequences are LGHNA and YNFKEQ. Trimming stripped 1 base from V and 5 bases from J, with 15 bases between.

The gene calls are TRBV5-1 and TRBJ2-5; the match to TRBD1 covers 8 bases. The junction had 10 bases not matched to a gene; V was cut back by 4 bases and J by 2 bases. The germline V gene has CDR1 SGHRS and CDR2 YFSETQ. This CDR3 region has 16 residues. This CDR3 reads CASSISRGTGQETQYF. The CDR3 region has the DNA TGCGCCAGCAGCATCTCCCGAGGGACAGGACAAGAGACCCAGTACTTC.

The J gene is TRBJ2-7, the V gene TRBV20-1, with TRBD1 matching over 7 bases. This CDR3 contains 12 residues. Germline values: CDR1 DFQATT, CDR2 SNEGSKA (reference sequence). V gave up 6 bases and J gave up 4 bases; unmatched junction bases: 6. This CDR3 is CSAGQVFYEQYF. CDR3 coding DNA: TGCAGTGCCGGACAGGTTTTTTACGAGCAGTACTTC.

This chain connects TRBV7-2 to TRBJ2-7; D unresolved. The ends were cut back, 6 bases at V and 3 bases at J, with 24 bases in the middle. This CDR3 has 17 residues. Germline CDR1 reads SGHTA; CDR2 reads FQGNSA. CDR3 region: CASSPYLRSQADYEQYF. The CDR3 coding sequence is TGTGCCAGCAGTCCGTACCTTCGGAGTCAGGCCGACTACGAGCAGTACTTC.

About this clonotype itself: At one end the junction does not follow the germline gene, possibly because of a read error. The CDR3 DNA reads as TGTGCCAGCAGTTACTGGGGAGAGACCCGGTACTTC. Its protein product is CASSYWGETRYF. This rearrangement joins TRBV6-5 to TRBJ2-5, with D possibly matching TRBD2 (5 bases). The germline gives CDR1 MNHEY, CDR2 SVGAGI. The CDR3 loop spans 12 amino acids.

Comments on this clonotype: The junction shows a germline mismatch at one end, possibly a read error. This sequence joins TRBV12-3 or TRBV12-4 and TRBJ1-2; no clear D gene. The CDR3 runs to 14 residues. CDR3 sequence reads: CASRSSPANYGYIF. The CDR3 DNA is TGTGCCAGCAGATCTTCACCAGCTAACTATGGCTACATCTTC.

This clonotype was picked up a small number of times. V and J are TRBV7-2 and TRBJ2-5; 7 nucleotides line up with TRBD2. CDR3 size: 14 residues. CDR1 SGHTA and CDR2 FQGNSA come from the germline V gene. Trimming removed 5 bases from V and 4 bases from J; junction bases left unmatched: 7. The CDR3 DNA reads TGTGCCAGCAGCCCTTTGGGGGGGAGAGAGACCCAGTACTTC. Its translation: CASSPLGGRETQYF.

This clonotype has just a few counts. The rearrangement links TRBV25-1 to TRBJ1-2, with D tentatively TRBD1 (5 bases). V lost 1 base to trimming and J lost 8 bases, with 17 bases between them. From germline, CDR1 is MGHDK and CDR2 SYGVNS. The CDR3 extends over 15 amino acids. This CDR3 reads CASSELWQGEVGYTF. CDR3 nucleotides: TGTGCCAGCAGTGAATTGTGGCAGGGAGAAGTAGGCTACACCTTC.

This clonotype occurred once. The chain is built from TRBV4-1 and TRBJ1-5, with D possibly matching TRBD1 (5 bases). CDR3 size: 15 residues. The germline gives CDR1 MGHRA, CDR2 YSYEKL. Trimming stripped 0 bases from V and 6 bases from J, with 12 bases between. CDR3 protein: CASSQEGLRRQPQHF. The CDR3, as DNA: TGCGCCAGCAGCCAAGAGGGACTAAGACGTCAGCCCCAGCATTTT.

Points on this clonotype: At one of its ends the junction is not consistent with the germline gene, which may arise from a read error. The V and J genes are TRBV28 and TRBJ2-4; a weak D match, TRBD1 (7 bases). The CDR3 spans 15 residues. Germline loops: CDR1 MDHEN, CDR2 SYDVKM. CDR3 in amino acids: CASSRNRGGKNIQHF. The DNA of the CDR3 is TGTGCCAGCAGCCGGAACAGGGGAGGCAAAAACATTCAGCACTTC.

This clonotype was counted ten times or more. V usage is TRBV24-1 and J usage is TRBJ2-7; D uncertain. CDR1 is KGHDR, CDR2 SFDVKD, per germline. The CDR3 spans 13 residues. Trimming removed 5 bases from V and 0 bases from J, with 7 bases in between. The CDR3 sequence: CATSAAGSYEQYF. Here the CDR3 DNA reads TGTGCCACCAGTGCTGCAGGCTCCTACGAGCAGTACTTC.

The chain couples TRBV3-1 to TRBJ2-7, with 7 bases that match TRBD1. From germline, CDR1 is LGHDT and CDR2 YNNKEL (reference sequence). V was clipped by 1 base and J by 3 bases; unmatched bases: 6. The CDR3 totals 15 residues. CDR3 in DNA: TGTGCCAGCAGCCAAGGGACAGGCCCAGGCTACGAGCAGTACTTC. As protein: CASSQGTGPGYEQYF.

CDR3 in DNA: TGTGCCAGCAGCTTAGCACCGACTCTTAACGGCTACAATGAGCAGTTCTTC. It is translated as CASSLAPTLNGYNEQFF. J is TRBJ2-1 and V is TRBV7-8, with D unclear. Germline V gives CDR1 SGHVS, CDR2 FQNEAQ. Deletions cut 0 bases from V and 3 bases from J, with 15 bases between. The CDR3 spans 17 residues.

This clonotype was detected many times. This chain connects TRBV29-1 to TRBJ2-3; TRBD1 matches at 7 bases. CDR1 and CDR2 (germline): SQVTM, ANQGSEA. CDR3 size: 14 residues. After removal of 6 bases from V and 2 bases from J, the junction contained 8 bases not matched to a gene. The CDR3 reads CSVTDRAHTDTQYF. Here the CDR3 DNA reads TGCAGCGTGACCGACAGGGCCCACACAGATACGCAGTATTTT.

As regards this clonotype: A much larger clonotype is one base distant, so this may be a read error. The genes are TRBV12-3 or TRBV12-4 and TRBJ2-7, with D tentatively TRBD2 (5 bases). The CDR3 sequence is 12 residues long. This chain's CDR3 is CASSLIDYERYF. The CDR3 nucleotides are TGTGCCAGCAGTTTAATCGACTACGAGCGGTACTTC.

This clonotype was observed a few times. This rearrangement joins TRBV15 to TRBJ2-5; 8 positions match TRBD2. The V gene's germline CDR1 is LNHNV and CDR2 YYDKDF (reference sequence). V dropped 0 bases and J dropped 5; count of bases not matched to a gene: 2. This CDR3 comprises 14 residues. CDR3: CATSRDQREETQYF. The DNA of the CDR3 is TGTGCCACCAGCAGAGATCAGCGGGAGGAGACCCAGTACTTC.

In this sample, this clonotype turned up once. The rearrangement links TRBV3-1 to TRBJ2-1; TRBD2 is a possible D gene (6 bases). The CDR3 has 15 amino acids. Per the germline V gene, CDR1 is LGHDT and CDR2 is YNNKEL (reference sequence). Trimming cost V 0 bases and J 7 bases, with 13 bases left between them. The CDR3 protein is CASSQDRGGENEQFF. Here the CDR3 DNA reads TGTGCCAGCAGCCAAGATAGGGGCGGGGAGAATGAGCAGTTCTTC.

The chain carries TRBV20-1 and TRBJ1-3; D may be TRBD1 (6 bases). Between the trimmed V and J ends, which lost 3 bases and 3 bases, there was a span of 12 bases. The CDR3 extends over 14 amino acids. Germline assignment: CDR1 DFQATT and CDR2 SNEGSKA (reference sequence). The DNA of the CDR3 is TGCAGTGCTAGCAACAGGGATCGTGGAAACACCATATATTTT. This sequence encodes CSASNRDRGNTIYF.

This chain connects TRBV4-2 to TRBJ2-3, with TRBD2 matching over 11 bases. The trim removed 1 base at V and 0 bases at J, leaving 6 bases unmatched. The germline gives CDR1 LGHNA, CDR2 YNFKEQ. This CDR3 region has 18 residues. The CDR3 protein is CASSQALAGVPSTDTQYF. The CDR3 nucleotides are TGTGCCAGCAGCCAAGCACTAGCGGGGGTCCCTAGCACAGATACGCAGTATTTT.

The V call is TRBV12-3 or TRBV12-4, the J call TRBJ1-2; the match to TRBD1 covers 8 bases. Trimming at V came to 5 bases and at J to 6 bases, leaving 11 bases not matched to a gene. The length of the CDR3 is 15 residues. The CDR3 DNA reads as TGTGCCAGCAGTGCAACCCCAGGGGGCACTAATGGCTACACCTTC. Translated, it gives CASSATPGGTNGYTF.

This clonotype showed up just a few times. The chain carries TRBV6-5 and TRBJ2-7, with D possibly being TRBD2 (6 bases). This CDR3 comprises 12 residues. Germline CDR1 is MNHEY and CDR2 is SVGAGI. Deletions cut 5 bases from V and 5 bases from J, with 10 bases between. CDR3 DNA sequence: TGTGCCAGCAGTCCCAGGGAGGACGAGCAGTACTTC. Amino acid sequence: CASSPREDEQYF.

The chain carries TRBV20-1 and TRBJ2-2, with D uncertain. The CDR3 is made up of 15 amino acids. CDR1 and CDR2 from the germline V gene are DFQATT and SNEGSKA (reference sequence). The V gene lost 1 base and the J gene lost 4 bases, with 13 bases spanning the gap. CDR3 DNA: TGCAGTGCTAGAGGGTTAGAACTCCCCACCGGGGAGCTGTTTTTT. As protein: CSARGLELPTGELFF.

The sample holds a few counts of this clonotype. As DNA, the CDR3 is TGTGCCAGCAGCCCAAAGGGTAGGGGGCTCTTCGAGCAGTACTTC. Its protein is CASSPKGRGLFEQYF. The rearrangement joins TRBV14 to TRBJ2-7; 7 bases map to TRBD1. J lost 6 bases, V lost 4 bases, and 12 bases had no gene match. The CDR3 totals 15 residues. The germline V gene has CDR1 SGHDN and CDR2 FVKESK.

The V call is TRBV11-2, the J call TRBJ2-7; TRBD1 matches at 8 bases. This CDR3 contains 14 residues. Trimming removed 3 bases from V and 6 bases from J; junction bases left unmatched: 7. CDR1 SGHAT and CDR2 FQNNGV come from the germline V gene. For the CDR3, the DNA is TGTGCCAGCAGCTTTGGGGGACAGGCGTCCGAGCAGTACTTC. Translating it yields CASSFGGQASEQYF.

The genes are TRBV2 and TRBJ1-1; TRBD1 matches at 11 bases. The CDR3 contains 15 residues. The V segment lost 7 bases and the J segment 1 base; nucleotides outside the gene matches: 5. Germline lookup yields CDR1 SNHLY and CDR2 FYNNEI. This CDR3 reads CASIRDRGANTEAFF. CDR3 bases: TGTGCCAGCATCCGGGACAGGGGGGCGAACACTGAAGCTTTCTTT.

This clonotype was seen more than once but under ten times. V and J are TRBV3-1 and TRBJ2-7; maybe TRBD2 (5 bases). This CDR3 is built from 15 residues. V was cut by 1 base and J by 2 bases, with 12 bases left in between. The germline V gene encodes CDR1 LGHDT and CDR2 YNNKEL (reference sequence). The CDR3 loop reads CASSQGVAFTYEQYF. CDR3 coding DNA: TGTGCCAGCAGCCAAGGGGTAGCGTTTACCTACGAGCAGTACTTC.

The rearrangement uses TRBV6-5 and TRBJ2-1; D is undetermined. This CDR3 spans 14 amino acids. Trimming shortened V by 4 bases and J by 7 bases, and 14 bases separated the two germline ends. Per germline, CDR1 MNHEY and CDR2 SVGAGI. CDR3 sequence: CASSSSIFGNEQFF. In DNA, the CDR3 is TGTGCCAGCAGTTCCTCGATTTTCGGTAATGAGCAGTTCTTC.